The subject of this entry is one T cell receptor (beta chain). Its specificity is unknown. Trimming took 4 bases from V and 2 from J; bases not matched to a gene: 11. The CDR3 loop spans 17 amino acids. The germline V gene encodes CDR1 SGHRS and CDR2 YFSETQ. PCR amplification relied on 60 Vbeta primers (plus 13 Jbeta primers). Profiling relied on immunoSEQ multiplex PCR, and the TCRdb table lists in-frame clones only, not all of them. Its table records 200,000 to 250,000 clones. These data belong to a study of cytomegalovirus exposure and HLA in healthy donors. At the level of the study: An analysis done earlier identified 100 million to 140 million unique TCR beta sequences from roughly 190 million T cells.

Findings of the study overall: CMV serostatus was the sole immune exposure information available. Researchers counted 164 TCR beta chains as cytomegalovirus-associated.

This chain links TRBV5-1 with TRBJ2-1; 8 nucleotides line up with TRBD2. Sequencing was carried out using PBMCs. The source is a girl aged 2-10 years in good health and CMV-seropositive. CDR3 region: CASSGPLTGGPYNEQFF. As DNA, the CDR3 is TGCGCCAGCAGCGGACCCCTCACGGGAGGGCCCTACAATGAGCAGTTCTTC.